This TCR beta chain is from a study of blood T cell repertoires in COVID-19. On the study more broadly: T cells, B-cell-depleted T cells, or PBMCs supplied cDNA or gDNA.

TCRdb keeps only in-frame clones here, not all; method: immunoSEQ multiplex PCR. The repertoire holds tens of thousands of clones, with roughly four fifths as singletons. Trimming cost V 7 bases and J 2 bases; bases outside gene matches: 4. CDR3 size: 15 residues. The germline V gene has CDR1 LGHDT and CDR2 YNNKEL (reference sequence). This clone was picked up one time. Specimen: peripheral blood. J is TRBJ1-6 and V is TRBV3-1 (or the pseudogene TRBV3-2), with TRBD1 matching 8 bases. The TCR comes from a human donor in a cohort sampled during active COVID-19. The CDR3 nucleotides read TGTGCCAGCAACCGACAGGGGACCTATAATTCACCCCTCCACTTT. This gives the protein CASNRQGTYNSPLHF.